This TCR beta chain stems from a study of a mutant IDH1 vaccine in newly diagnosed glioma. Overall study context: Vaccination followed radiotherapy alone by 4-6 weeks, or accompanied temozolomide cycles. Before enrollment, the patients had been treated with radiotherapy alone, temozolomide alone, or both together. Most of them had received both.

In germline, CDR1 is MNHEY, CDR2 SVGAGI. The ends were cut back, 5 bases at V and 14 bases at J, with 21 bases in the middle. The CDR3 has 13 amino acids. Some clones are missing from TCRdb's copy, which holds only in-frame ones; the method was immunoSEQ multiplex PCR. The profile shows tens of thousands of clones, about 89% of them singletons. Time point: week 5, during vaccination. Doses comprised 300 ug of mutant IDH1 20-mer peptide each, plus topical imiquimod. This clone was counted only a few times. The antigen is undetermined. The chain links TRBV6-5 to TRBJ1-2; D is unresolved. The sequences come from PBMCs, collected from a glioma patient whose treatment included an IDH1 peptide vaccine. This clonotype was obtained from a man over 45 with glioma. In DNA, the CDR3 is TGTGCCAGCAGTGGACGCGTGGGCCTTGCCTCTACCTTC. This codes for CASSGRVGLASTF.